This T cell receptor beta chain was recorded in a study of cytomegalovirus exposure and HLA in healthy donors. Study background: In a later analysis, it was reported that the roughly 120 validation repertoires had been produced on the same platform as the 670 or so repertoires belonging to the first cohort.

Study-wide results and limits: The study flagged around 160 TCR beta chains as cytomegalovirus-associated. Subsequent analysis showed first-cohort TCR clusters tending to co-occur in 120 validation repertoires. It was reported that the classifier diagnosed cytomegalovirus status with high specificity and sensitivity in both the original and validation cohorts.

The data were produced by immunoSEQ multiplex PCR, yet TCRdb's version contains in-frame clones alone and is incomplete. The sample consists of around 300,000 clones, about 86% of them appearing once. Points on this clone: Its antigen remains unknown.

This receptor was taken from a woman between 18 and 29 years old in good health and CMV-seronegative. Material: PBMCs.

CDR3 DNA: TGTGCCAGCAGCTTTGGTGGGAGCAGTCGAGAGACCCAGTACTTC. Translated, it gives CASSFGGSSRETQYF. The genes are TRBV5-4 and TRBJ2-5, with D maybe TRBD2 (5 bases). V lost 2 bases and J lost 4, with 15 bases in between. Germline assignment: CDR1 SGHNT and CDR2 YYREEE (reference sequence). The CDR3 runs 15 residues.